The source of this T cell receptor (beta chain) is a study of beta chain features in type 1 diabetes. Background on the study: No patient-donor differences in age, gender, total cells or subset yield. General study findings and limits: Relative to healthy donors, patients appeared to have naive, central memory and Treg TCRB repertoires that were more similar. Shorter TCRB CDR3s, moderately but significantly so, were found in Type 1 diabetes patients in all four CD4+ subsets.

Expressed TCRB transcripts were sequenced because the entire RNA isolate underwent reverse transcription. Read counts averaged roughly 3.5 million for samples of naive, central memory and regulatory T cells. Sequencing used immunoSEQ multiplex PCR; TCRdb keeps in-frame clones, though not all of them. The table lists roughly 330,000 clones, approximately 15% of them singletons, with about 0.016% in the top ten. Sorted CD4+ subsets: naive, central memory, regulatory, stem cell-like memory (CD45RO/CCR7/CD25/CD127/CD95/CD27 panel). This clone was seen a few times. Its antigen is not identified. This CDR3 region has 17 residues. Germline V CDR1 and CDR2: SEHNR, FQNEAQ (reference sequence). The V gene lost 5 bases and the J gene lost 4 bases, with 23 bases spanning the gap.

The origin of this receptor is a young woman with type 1 diabetes. The chain employs TRBV7-9 and TRBJ2-5; a possible D gene is TRBD2 (5 bases). The sample taken for sequencing was naive CD4+ T cells from blood. The CDR3 reads CASSQARLPVRGETQYF. The CDR3 bases are TGTGCCAGCAGCCAAGCCCGATTGCCCGTCCGGGGAGAGACCCAGTACTTC.